Detailed here is one T cell receptor (beta chain). Its antigen is unidentified. This specimen belongs to a study of cytomegalovirus exposure and HLA in healthy donors. Overall study findings and caveats: Confirmation in vitro established that a few CMV-associated chains were specific for CMV antigens. Trimming of TCR beta V- and J-genes showed a link, identified in a later analysis, to a missense DCLRE1C variant.

The PCR had 60 Vbeta and 13 Jbeta primers. Using immunoSEQ multiplex PCR, the repertoire was profiled, and TCRdb retains in-frame clones only, with some absent. The table includes about 120,000 clones, 80% detected once. In germline, CDR1 is MDHEN, CDR2 SYDVKM. J gave up 4 bases and V 8 bases, and 10 bases lay outside the gene matches. This CDR3 region has 15 residues. The receptor was isolated from a female donor in good health and CMV-seropositive. The chain employs TRBV28 and TRBJ1-2; 10 bases align to TRBD1. Sequenced: PBMCs. The CDR3 loop reads CASQTGTGDSYGYTF. Here the CDR3 DNA reads TGTGCCAGCCAGACCGGGACAGGGGATAGCTATGGCTACACCTTC.